This T cell receptor beta chain comes out of a study of cytomegalovirus exposure and HLA in healthy donors (dated by TCRdb to about 2017). In the study overall: An earlier analysis of under 600 of the donors reported 250 to 300 Gb of sequence data and about 100 million unique TCR beta sequences from roughly 180 million T cells. An early release covering around 630 HLA-typed donors comprised 250 to 350 gigabases of sequencing data and tens of millions of unique TCR sequences. Of the roughly 400 genotyped donors, less than 90% were placed in the genetic ancestry cluster associated with self-reported Caucasian donors. The study was designed to test whether signatures of past pathogen exposure could be identified by cataloging public T cell receptors. The study profiled the T cell repertoires of 500 to 800 subjects by immunosequencing and related them to cytomegalovirus serostatus. Besides the first cohort of roughly 660 subjects, a separate validation cohort made up of 120 different subjects was used. High-throughput TCR immunosequencing, statistical association of individual TCRs with disease status, and machine learning were combined to predict cytomegalovirus infection status. A later analysis re-analyzed previously published TCR beta repertoires from 660 or so donors and added high-resolution HLA genotyping to study TCR occurrence patterns. In the later analysis, no new phenotypic data were used to find candidate immune exposures; instead, reliance was placed on TCR beta sequences and their occurrence across donors. An earlier analysis of some 600 of the donors applied high-throughput TCR beta sequencing to assess whether each TCR beta V gene segment acted as functional or pseudogenic. Donor age, sex, ethnicity and CMV serostatus were compiled alongside the repertoire data. A later genetic analysis took genome-wide SNP genotypes for 398 of the 666 donors and used that subset as a discovery cohort. All discovery cohort repertoires had been generated on a single sequencing platform. HLA typing included class I and class II loci at four-digit resolution. Typing coverage differed by locus: A, B, C, DRB1 and DQB1 were typed in roughly 620-630 donors, DQA1 in roughly 500, DPA1 in around 610, and DPB1 in 400 to 480. Because of strong linkage in the cohort, roughly 5 DR-DQ haplotypes were treated as single units for association and clustering. Among roughly 400 genotyped donors of the cohort, an average of approximately 240,000 unique TCR beta nucleotide sequences was sequenced per donor, of which about 19% were non-productive.

V is cut by 2 bases and J by 0 bases, and the space between the germline ends is 13 bases. From cysteine to phenylalanine, the CDR3 is 16 amino acids long. Only the CDR3 part of the read is kept: 48 bases, read in frame from the first base. The CDR1 and CDR2 encoded by the germline V gene are SGHAT and FQNNGV. The cohort comprised approximately 700 healthy bone marrow donors. At the time of sampling, every cohort member was nominally healthy, though immune exposures that went unrecorded were likely present. The donor was CMV seronegative and was included in the group of a few hundred seronegative cohort members. A peripheral blood sample was provided by each donor, and peripheral blood mononuclear cells were used for TCR beta sequencing. The Qiagen DNeasy Blood Extraction Kit was used to extract genomic DNA from the blood cell samples. General study outcomes and caveats: The study gave a list of under 200 TCR beta chains associated with cytomegalovirus. The authors suggested that the approach could potentially be generalized to other disease states and immunological phenotypes. Broadly in line with IMGT annotations, most TCR beta V segments showed up in productive rearrangements about 90% or about 30% of the time in an earlier analysis of several hundred of the donors. In a later analysis, the rate of TCR association differed among HLA loci, with DRB1 alleles having the most associated TCRs and HLA-C alleles having the fewest. V-gene and J-gene trimming of TCR beta chains was associated with a missense DCLRE1C variant in a later genetic analysis, and the association was replicated in an independent cohort. In a later analysis, HLA-associated TCR beta chains were found to be more clonally expanded and to have lower generation probabilities than equally common non-associated chains. Across donors, most TCR sequences were observed very rarely, whereas some public TCRs were present in many individuals. A cluster of highly shared sequence variants was judged likely to represent a technical artifact of the sequencing pipeline. A further reported finding was that TCR beta sequences accurately predicted the HLA-A and HLA-B alleles for most subjects in the first cohort. According to a later analysis, most CMV-associated TCR beta chains appeared to be HLA-restricted, and the HLA associations seemed to be driven largely by CMV exposure. In this cohort, only TCR beta chains were sequenced, and detectable features were limited by the absence of alpha or paired-chain data. Because counts were too low, under 20 rarely observed V segments, including chromosome 9 orphons, were left out of the earlier analysis of several hundred of the donors. Assigning TCR associations to individual alleles was difficult when HLA alleles, especially DR and DQ, strongly co-occurred. In a later genetic analysis, fewer N-insertions in productive TCRs were reported among donors in an Asian-associated ancestry cluster than the 666-donor mean. In vitro tests confirmed that a few of the cytomegalovirus-associated TCR beta chains recognize cytomegalovirus antigens. Because the 87-base-pair reads could not distinguish some IMGT-functional V segments, including TRBV6-2 and TRBV6-3, those segments were excluded. For the cohort, immune exposure information was limited to CMV serostatus. The presence/absence analyses assumed that sequencing depth was roughly uniform across donors, and that assumption may not be true. In both the original and validation cohorts, the classifier was reported to diagnose cytomegalovirus status with high specificity and sensitivity. In a later analysis, some 18,000 TCR beta sequences were associated with specific HLA alleles at a false discovery rate of 0.05. Because some donors lacked HLA typing at each locus, the association tests relied only on the typed subset. Linkage disequilibrium might explain the correlated functional status among segregating V segments, but an unknown experimental factor could not be excluded. A later analysis reported that several top co-occurrence clusters appeared linked to parvovirus B19, influenza, CMV and Epstein-Barr virus.

Receptors were amplified or captured by the immunoSEQ multiplex PCR assay. A mixture of 60 forward primers for TCR Vbeta segments and 13 reverse primers for TCR Jbeta segments was used in the multiplex PCR. The CDR3 region of rearranged TCR beta genes was amplified from genomic DNA with a multiplex PCR assay. Amplified TCR beta libraries were sequenced as 87-base-pair reads on the Illumina HiSeq System. The original pipeline was this. A later analysis tallied tens of millions of unique TCR beta chains across the approximately 670 repertoires, and some 10 million of those chains were shared by two or more donors. To remove PCR and sequencing errors, raw reads were error-corrected and collapsed into unique sequences using a nearest-neighbor algorithm that merged closely related sequences. CDR3 sequences were aligned to IMGT reference sequences to assign V, D and J gene segments. Each retained sequence needed at least a six-nucleotide match to both a V gene segment and a J gene segment. Rearrangements were classified as productive when the CDR3 lacked stop codons and remained in frame with V and J, and all other rearrangements were classified as non-productive. Following IMGT convention, CDR3 was defined as the stretch from the second conserved V-encoded cysteine to the conserved J-encoded phenylalanine. The earlier analysis of approximately 500 of the donors excluded sequences that lacked an unambiguous match to a single V gene segment. In an earlier analysis of about 590 of the donors, a V segment was called functional when productive rearrangements were above 56.7%, and segregating when the standard deviation between donors exceeded 5%. A statistical classification framework was developed to diagnose cytomegalovirus status using the catalog of TCR beta chain sequences. A later analysis assigned V and J genes by comparing TCR nucleotide sequences with IMGT/GENE-DB human TR gene sequences. The TCRdist pipeline was used in a later analysis to assign CDR3 sequences and most-parsimonious VDJ recombination scenarios. In a later analysis, each TCR beta chain was defined by its CDR3 amino acid sequence together with its V-gene family, and reads without a unique V-gene family were excluded. A later analysis removed nearly 600 highly shared, low-generation-probability nucleotide sequences to deal with suspected cross-contamination and a sequencing artifact. In a later analysis, a clonal expansion index for each public chain was calculated from normalized within-repertoire ranks of inferred template counts. Generation probabilities in a later analysis came from a VDJ recombination model fitted to out-of-frame rearrangements, and those results were checked against IGoR. In a later analysis, hypergeometric tests were used to score TCR-TCR, TCR-HLA and TCR-CMV co-occurrence, with a repertoire-size bias correction applied to TCR pairs. A later analysis estimated false discovery rates by permuting HLA or CMV assignments 20 times. In a later analysis, co-occurring TCRs were grouped using DBSCAN, and TCRdist sequence similarity was added for clustering within HLA-allele-positive subsets. For co-occurrence clustering, repertoires with fewer than 30,000 or more than 120,000 public chains were excluded, along with four to six repertoires with anomalous nucleotide sharing. Not all clones reach the TCRdb copy of this immuneACCESS table, which keeps in-frame sequences only. Checked studies attribute under half of the gap to unresolved V genes and leave the rest unexplained. V, J and clone size derive from that table, while D and trimming were established from the DNA sequence. This sample's records show 150,000 to 250,000 clones. The biggest ten clones account for roughly 0.74% of the sample.

Regarding this clone: Its antigen is still unknown.

Sequenced: PBMCs. The sequence was collected from a boy between 10 and 17 years old in good health and CMV-seronegative. The V gene is TRBV11-2 and the J gene is TRBJ1-1, with the D gene not confidently named. CDR3 sequence: CASSLMVTVLNTEAFF. The bases read TGTGCCAGCAGCTTAATGGTTACAGTCCTGAACACTGAAGCTTTCTTT.